This TCR beta chain was recovered during a study of vaccination effects on CD4 cells after COVID-19. Across the study: Ahead of sequencing, the ViraFEST assay grew antigen-specific CD4+ T cells using viral peptide pools.

CD4+ T cell isolation took place after approximately 11 days of culture. The vaccine given was either BNT162b2 or mRNA-1273, in two doses. The study's findings and limits: The study enrolled few convalescent patients and sampled no early post-infection timepoints.

There are 18 residues in the CDR3. Germline V gene data show CDR1 as SEHNR and CDR2 as FQNEAQ (reference sequence). With 6 bases removed from V and 0 bases from J, the gap between germline ends came to 20 bases. Details on this clone: The antigen is not known.

Repertoires were generated with immunoSEQ multiplex PCR, while TCRdb's copy carries only in-frame clones and drops some. The repertoire holds some 70,000 clones, with around 80% as singletons. The TCR comes from a human donor who received a COVID-19 vaccine. The chain carries TRBV7-9 and TRBJ1-4; tentatively, D is TRBD1 (6 bases). The source material was CD4+ T cells from PBMCs cultured without peptide, sampled after COVID-19 vaccination. The CDR3 region is CASSPHRTGKTTNEKLFF. CDR3 DNA: TGTGCCAGCAGTCCCCACAGAACAGGGAAGACAACTAATGAAAAACTGTTTTTT.